A selection of T cell receptor beta chains follows, all from one sample in a study of technical replicates of blood from a handful of donors. Assay: immunoSEQ multiplex PCR; the TCRdb copy retains only in-frame clones and omits some. The sample records 75,000 to 95,000 clones, 75% to 95% being singletons. Sequencing was performed on T cells isolated from PBMCs. These receptors were taken from a human donor in good health. Both conserved end residues are part of each CDR3. Fields, in order: D gene, V gene, J gene, clone size, CDR3 DNA, CDR3 protein. D genes are given only for firm matches. Size is omitted from some rows. Given values are once, few, many or a class for expanded clones.

d_call: TRBD1
v_call: TRBV5-5
j_call: TRBJ1-2
clone_size: NA
cdr3_nt: TGTGCCAGCAGCTTCTTCGATAGCCCGGACAGGGGGTATCATGGCTACACCTTC
cdr3_aa: CASSFFDSPDRGYHGYTF

d_call: TRBD1
v_call: TRBV5-4
j_call: TRBJ2-1
clone_size: once
cdr3_nt: TGTGCCAGCAGAGCGTCAGGGGGCTATGAGCAGTTCTTC
cdr3_aa: CASRASGGYEQFF

d_call: TRBD2
v_call: TRBV5-1
j_call: TRBJ2-7
clone_size: NA
cdr3_nt: TGCGCCAGCAGCCCCGGGACTAGCGGGAGGATCGAGCAGTACTTC
cdr3_aa: CASSPGTSGRIEQYF

d_call: NA
v_call: TRBV19
j_call: TRBJ2-3
clone_size: NA
cdr3_nt: TGTGCCACTCGGAGACCTCGCACAGATACGCAGTATTTT
cdr3_aa: CATRRPRTDTQYF

d_call: NA
v_call: TRBV19
j_call: TRBJ1-5
clone_size: few
cdr3_nt: TGTGCCAGTAGTACCGACAGGAATCAGCCCCAGCATTTT
cdr3_aa: CASSTDRNQPQHF

d_call: TRBD1
v_call: TRBV6-1
j_call: TRBJ1-1
clone_size: NA
cdr3_nt: TGTGCCAGCAGTGAAATTTTGACAGGGCCCTCTAACACTGAAGCTTTCTTT
cdr3_aa: CASSEILTGPSNTEAFF

d_call: TRBD2
v_call: TRBV11-2
j_call: TRBJ2-7
clone_size: NA
cdr3_nt: TGTGCCAGCAGCTTAGATCTTCTAGCGGGAAAAAAGGGGGGAACCGAGCAGTACTTC
cdr3_aa: CASSLDLLAGKKGGTEQYF

d_call: TRBD2
v_call: TRBV5-5
j_call: TRBJ2-5
clone_size: NA
cdr3_nt: TGTGCCAGCAGCTGGGGGACTAGCACAGGCGACTTC
cdr3_aa: CASSWGTSTGDF

d_call: TRBD1
v_call: TRBV29-1
j_call: TRBJ1-4
clone_size: NA
cdr3_nt: TGCAGCGTTGTGGCAGGGGGTGAAAAACTGTTTTTT
cdr3_aa: CSVVAGGEKLFF

d_call: NA
v_call: TRBV5-6
j_call: TRBJ2-3
clone_size: NA
cdr3_nt: TGTGCCAGCAGCTTGCCGGGTCCCCACACAGATACGCAGTATTTT
cdr3_aa: CASSLPGPHTDTQYF

d_call: NA
v_call: TRBV9
j_call: TRBJ2-2
clone_size: NA
cdr3_nt: TGTGCCAGCAACGGGGGGCCCACCGGGGAGCTGTTTTTT
cdr3_aa: CASNGGPTGELFF

d_call: TRBD1
v_call: TRBV7-9
j_call: TRBJ2-1
clone_size: NA
cdr3_nt: TGTGCCAGCAGCCTGCGGCGGGGACAGGGTAGGGGTGAGCAGTTCTTC
cdr3_aa: CASSLRRGQGRGEQFF

d_call: TRBD1
v_call: TRBV29-1
j_call: TRBJ1-2
clone_size: NA
cdr3_nt: TGCAGCGTTGAGGGAGGACAGGGGTACACCTTC
cdr3_aa: CSVEGGQGYTF

d_call: TRBD1
v_call: TRBV7-2
j_call: TRBJ1-2
clone_size: NA
cdr3_nt: TGTGCCAGCAGCCGAGTCGGGACAGGGTATGGCTACACCTTC
cdr3_aa: CASSRVGTGYGYTF

d_call: NA
v_call: TRBV5-4
j_call: TRBJ2-5
clone_size: NA
cdr3_nt: TGTGCCACCACGGACTTGTTGGTTCAAGAGACCCAGTACTTC
cdr3_aa: CATTDLLVQETQYF

d_call: NA
v_call: TRBV19
j_call: TRBJ1-2
clone_size: NA
cdr3_nt: TGTGCCAGTAGTCCCCGCGCTAAAGGGGAACGGGGCTACACCTTC
cdr3_aa: CASSPRAKGERGYTF

d_call: NA
v_call: TRBV7-2
j_call: TRBJ1-3
clone_size: once
cdr3_nt: TGTGCCAGCAGGAAGGGGGGAAACACCATATATTTT
cdr3_aa: CASRKGGNTIYF

d_call: TRBD2
v_call: TRBV4-1
j_call: TRBJ2-3
clone_size: NA
cdr3_nt: TGCGCCAGCAGCCAAGCCCTAGCGGGAGGGATCACAGATACGCAGTATTTT
cdr3_aa: CASSQALAGGITDTQYF

d_call: NA
v_call: TRBV11-3
j_call: TRBJ2-7
clone_size: many
cdr3_nt: TGTGCCAGCAGCTCCTCGAGTACCTACGAGCAGTACTTC
cdr3_aa: CASSSSSTYEQYF

d_call: TRBD2
v_call: TRBV5-1
j_call: TRBJ2-7
clone_size: NA
cdr3_nt: TGCGCCAGCAGCTTACCCCTTCTAGCGGGAGGGCCCGACGAGCAGTACTTC
cdr3_aa: CASSLPLLAGGPDEQYF

d_call: TRBD1
v_call: TRBV7-6
j_call: TRBJ2-1
clone_size: NA
cdr3_nt: TGTGCCAGCAGCTTAGGTGTCGGGACAGGTTTCGAGTTCTTC
cdr3_aa: CASSLGVGTGFEFF

d_call: NA
v_call: TRBV19
j_call: TRBJ1-1
clone_size: few
cdr3_nt: TGTGCCAGTAGTATAGTACCAGGGTCCACTGAAGCTTTCTTT
cdr3_aa: CASSIVPGSTEAFF

d_call: NA
v_call: TRBV4-1
j_call: TRBJ2-5
clone_size: NA
cdr3_nt: TGCGCCAGCAGCCAACGACTCATCGTTCGAGAGACCCAGTACTTC
cdr3_aa: CASSQRLIVRETQYF

d_call: TRBD1
v_call: TRBV5-4
j_call: TRBJ2-7
clone_size: once
cdr3_nt: TGTGCCAGCAGCCACTTAGGGACAGGCCCGACTTACGAGCAGTACTTC
cdr3_aa: CASSHLGTGPTYEQYF

d_call: NA
v_call: TRBV5-4
j_call: TRBJ1-4
clone_size: NA
cdr3_nt: TGTGCCAGCAGCTTGGACGGTGATAATGAAAAACTGTTTTTT
cdr3_aa: CASSLDGDNEKLFF

d_call: NA
v_call: TRBV14
j_call: TRBJ1-2
clone_size: NA
cdr3_nt: TGTGCCAGCAGCCCCCAGCAGGCAGGTGGCTACACCTTC
cdr3_aa: CASSPQQAGGYTF

d_call: NA
v_call: TRBV5-1
j_call: TRBJ2-7
clone_size: NA
cdr3_nt: TGCGCCAGCAGTCGGTCGTTGTCCTACGAGCAGTACTTC
cdr3_aa: CASSRSLSYEQYF

d_call: NA
v_call: TRBV21-1
j_call: TRBJ2-3
clone_size: few
cdr3_nt: TGTGCCAGCAGCCCCCTCCGGGTAGGGAGTAGGAACACAGATACGCAGTATTTT
cdr3_aa: CASSPLRVGSRNTDTQYF

d_call: NA
v_call: TRBV5-1
j_call: TRBJ1-4
clone_size: NA
cdr3_nt: TGCGCCAGCAGCTCGACTAGTACTAATGAAAAACTGTTTTTT
cdr3_aa: CASSSTSTNEKLFF

d_call: NA
v_call: TRBV28
j_call: TRBJ1-6
clone_size: NA
cdr3_nt: TGTGCCTCAAGAGAGAGCGGGCAGAGTAATTCACCCCTCCACTTT
cdr3_aa: CASRESGQSNSPLHF

d_call: NA
v_call: TRBV7-2
j_call: TRBJ2-1
clone_size: NA
cdr3_nt: TGTGCCAGCAGCTTACGTGTCAATCCAGACAATGAGCAGTTCTTC
cdr3_aa: CASSLRVNPDNEQFF

d_call: NA
v_call: TRBV7-8
j_call: TRBJ2-3
clone_size: NA
cdr3_nt: TGTGCCAGCAGCTTAGTACTTATCGGGGAAGCCACAGATACGCAGTATTTT
cdr3_aa: CASSLVLIGEATDTQYF

d_call: TRBD1
v_call: TRBV7-2
j_call: TRBJ1-5
clone_size: NA
cdr3_nt: TGTGCCAGCAGCAACCCCCGGGACAGGGGCCATTCGGGCAATCAGCCCCAGCATTTT
cdr3_aa: CASSNPRDRGHSGNQPQHF

d_call: TRBD2
v_call: TRBV27
j_call: TRBJ2-1
clone_size: NA
cdr3_nt: TGTGCCAGCAGTCCGACTAGCGGGGGGGCGTGGAATGAGCAGTTCTTC
cdr3_aa: CASSPTSGGAWNEQFF

d_call: NA
v_call: TRBV5-1
j_call: TRBJ2-7
clone_size: NA
cdr3_nt: TGCGCCAGCAGCTTTCAGGGATACGAGCAGTACTTC
cdr3_aa: CASSFQGYEQYF

d_call: NA
v_call: TRBV6-1
j_call: TRBJ1-5
clone_size: NA
cdr3_nt: TGTGCCAGCAGTGAAGGGTCAGGCCCCAATCAGCCCCAGCATTTT
cdr3_aa: CASSEGSGPNQPQHF

d_call: TRBD1
v_call: TRBV2
j_call: TRBJ2-3
clone_size: NA
cdr3_nt: TGTGCCAGCAGTAGGCCCGGGACAGGGGAGCAGTATTTT
cdr3_aa: CASSRPGTGEQYF

d_call: NA
v_call: TRBV11-2
j_call: TRBJ1-4
clone_size: NA
cdr3_nt: TGTGCCAGCGACCTTAGACAGGTAACTCCTTGGGAAAAACTGTTTTTT
cdr3_aa: CASDLRQVTPWEKLFF

d_call: NA
v_call: TRBV7-8
j_call: TRBJ1-5
clone_size: NA
cdr3_nt: TGTGCCAGCGGCCCCCCGGGGTACAGCAATCAGCCCCAGCATTTT
cdr3_aa: CASGPPGYSNQPQHF

d_call: NA
v_call: TRBV7-3
j_call: TRBJ1-4
clone_size: NA
cdr3_nt: TGTGCCAGCAGCCAAATTGGGGGAGGGGTTTGGGAAAAACTGTTTTTT
cdr3_aa: CASSQIGGGVWEKLFF

d_call: NA
v_call: TRBV6-1
j_call: TRBJ2-7
clone_size: NA
cdr3_nt: TGTGCCAGCAGTGAAAATCCGAGGCGCGAGCAGTACTTC
cdr3_aa: CASSENPRREQYF

d_call: TRBD1
v_call: TRBV2
j_call: TRBJ2-2
clone_size: NA
cdr3_nt: TGTGCCAGCAGACGGGACAGGGCAGGCACCGGGGAGCTGTTTTTT
cdr3_aa: CASRRDRAGTGELFF

d_call: TRBD2
v_call: TRBV4-1
j_call: TRBJ2-1
clone_size: NA
cdr3_nt: TGCGCCAGCAGCCAAAAGGGGACTAGCGGGGAGAGGGATGAGCAGTTCTTC
cdr3_aa: CASSQKGTSGERDEQFF

d_call: NA
v_call: TRBV19
j_call: TRBJ2-1
clone_size: NA
cdr3_nt: TGTGCCAGTAGTTCAGACAGGAGCTCCTACAATGAGCAGTTCTTC
cdr3_aa: CASSSDRSSYNEQFF

d_call: NA
v_call: TRBV7-8
j_call: TRBJ1-3
clone_size: NA
cdr3_nt: TGTGCCAGCAGCTCCGGGACTCGAGGGGGAAACACCATATATTTT
cdr3_aa: CASSSGTRGGNTIYF

d_call: TRBD1
v_call: TRBV25-1
j_call: TRBJ2-5
clone_size: NA
cdr3_nt: TGTGCCAGCAGTCCGGGACAGGGATGGTCAGAGACCCAGTACTTC
cdr3_aa: CASSPGQGWSETQYF

d_call: TRBD2
v_call: TRBV28
j_call: TRBJ2-3
clone_size: NA
cdr3_nt: TGTGCCAGCAGTACAACTGATAGCGGGAGGGCCACAGATACGCAGTATTTT
cdr3_aa: CASSTTDSGRATDTQYF

d_call: NA
v_call: TRBV2
j_call: TRBJ1-1
clone_size: NA
cdr3_nt: TGTGCCAGCAACTTCCTCGTAGCCGGGGAAGCTTTCTTT
cdr3_aa: CASNFLVAGEAFF

d_call: NA
v_call: TRBV12-5
j_call: TRBJ2-1
clone_size: NA
cdr3_nt: TGTGCTAGTGGTTTGGTACTGAGCCATGAGCAGTTCTTC
cdr3_aa: CASGLVLSHEQFF

d_call: NA
v_call: TRBV18
j_call: TRBJ1-4
clone_size: NA
cdr3_nt: TGTGCCAGCTCACCTATAGGGGGAACTAATGAAAAACTGTTTTTT
cdr3_aa: CASSPIGGTNEKLFF

d_call: TRBD2
v_call: TRBV7-2
j_call: TRBJ2-1
clone_size: NA
cdr3_nt: TGTGCCAGCAGCTTCCACCTTCTAGCGGGAGGCGATGAGCAGTTCTTC
cdr3_aa: CASSFHLLAGGDEQFF

d_call: TRBD1
v_call: TRBV18
j_call: TRBJ1-4
clone_size: NA
cdr3_nt: TGTGCCAGCTCACCACCCGGGACAGGGTCAACTAATGAAAAACTGTTTTTT
cdr3_aa: CASSPPGTGSTNEKLFF

d_call: NA
v_call: TRBV27
j_call: TRBJ2-7
clone_size: NA
cdr3_nt: TGTGCCAGCAGTTTAATCGGGGTAGGATACGAGCAGTACTTC
cdr3_aa: CASSLIGVGYEQYF

d_call: NA
v_call: TRBV5-1
j_call: TRBJ1-1
clone_size: NA
cdr3_nt: TGCGCCAGCAGCCCCGGGGCGGGACCAAAGAACACTGAAGCTTTCTTT
cdr3_aa: CASSPGAGPKNTEAFF